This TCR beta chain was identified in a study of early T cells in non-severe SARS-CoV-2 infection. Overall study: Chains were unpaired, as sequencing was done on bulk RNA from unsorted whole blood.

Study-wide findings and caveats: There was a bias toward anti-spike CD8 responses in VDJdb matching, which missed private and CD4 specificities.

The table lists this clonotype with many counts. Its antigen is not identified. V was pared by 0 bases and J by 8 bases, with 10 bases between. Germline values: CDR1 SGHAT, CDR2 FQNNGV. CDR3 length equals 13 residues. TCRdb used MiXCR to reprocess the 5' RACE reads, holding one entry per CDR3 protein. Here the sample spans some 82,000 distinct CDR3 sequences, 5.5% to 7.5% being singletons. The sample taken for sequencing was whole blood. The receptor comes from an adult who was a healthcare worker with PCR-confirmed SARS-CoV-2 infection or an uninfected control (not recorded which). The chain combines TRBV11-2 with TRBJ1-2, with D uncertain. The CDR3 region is CASSLDLRDGYTF. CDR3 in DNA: TGTGCCAGCAGCTTAGATCTTCGAGACGGCTACACCTTC.